Listed below are T cell receptor beta chains from one sample, sequenced in a study of identifying expanded T cells in peripheral blood. The table came from immunoSEQ multiplex PCR; TCRdb's copy has only in-frame clones and leaves some out. The sample gives 65,000 to 95,000 clones, approximately 90% of which show up once; less than 9.5% is in the top ten. Source material: blood. These receptors all come from a person aged 18-69 years in good health. Both conserved end residues are part of each CDR3. D genes are given only for firm matches. The size of a clone is reported for some rows only, either as once, few or many, or as a class for expanded clones.

v_gene,abundance,j_gene,d_gene,CDR3aa,CDR3nt
TRBV18,.,TRBJ2-1,TRBD1,CASSRMGQGIGNEQFF,TGTGCCAGCTCACGAATGGGACAGGGCATTGGCAATGAGCAGTTCTTC
TRBV11-2,.,TRBJ2-7,.,CASSSSGPREYF,TGTGCCAGCAGCTCCTCCGGGCCCCGGGAGTACTTC
TRBV6-1,once,TRBJ2-7,.,CASSEAPYGTASYEQYF,TGTGCCAGCAGTGAAGCGCCCTACGGGACGGCTAGCTACGAGCAGTACTTC
TRBV7-7,.,TRBJ2-7,TRBD2,CASSPAGDYEQYF,TGTGCCAGCAGCCCTGCGGGGGACTACGAGCAGTACTTC
TRBV7-9,.,TRBJ1-1,.,CASSNRVGRFGMNTEAFF,TGTGCCAGCAGCAACAGGGTCGGGAGGTTCGGGATGAACACTGAAGCTTTCTTT
TRBV30,.,TRBJ1-2,.,CAWKGVHRLFTF,TGTGCCTGGAAGGGGGTACACCGGCTTTTTACCTTC
TRBV9,.,TRBJ2-1,TRBD2,CASSEGLASYNEQFF,TGTGCCAGCAGCGAGGGACTAGCCTCCTACAATGAGCAGTTCTTC
TRBV12-5,.,TRBJ2-7,.,CASGLRGLPGQGSESYEQYF,TGTGCTAGTGGTTTGAGGGGTTTGCCGGGACAAGGGAGTGAGTCCTACGAGCAGTACTTC
TRBV27,.,TRBJ2-2,.,CAIAALNTGELFF,TGTGCCATAGCGGCCTTGAACACCGGGGAGCTGTTTTTT
TRBV7-8,.,TRBJ2-7,TRBD2,CASSLDRDYPTFSSYEQYF,TGTGCCAGCAGCTTAGACCGGGACTACCCTACTTTTAGCTCCTACGAGCAGTACTTC
TRBV5-1,.,TRBJ2-7,.,CASSFQGSGEQYF,TGCGCCAGCAGCTTTCAGGGGTCGGGCGAGCAGTACTTC
TRBV2,.,TRBJ2-2,.,CASGSGQPGGTGELFF,TGTGCCAGCGGCTCCGGACAGCCGGGGGGCACCGGGGAGCTGTTTTTT
TRBV11-3,.,TRBJ2-1,.,CASSSDAYSYNEQFF,TGTGCCAGCAGCTCGGACGCATACTCCTACAATGAGCAGTTCTTC
TRBV14,.,TRBJ1-3,.,CASSMGALGGNTIYF,TGTGCCAGCAGCATGGGCGCCCTAGGGGGAAACACCATATATTTT
TRBV7-2,.,TRBJ2-3,.,CASSDRTPPVTDTQYF,TGTGCCAGCAGCGATCGGACTCCCCCGGTAACAGATACGCAGTATTTT
TRBV19,.,TRBJ1-2,TRBD1,CASTLGQGTNYGYTF,TGTGCCAGTACCCTGGGACAGGGGACTAACTATGGCTACACCTTC
TRBV6-5,.,TRBJ2-5,TRBD1,CASSYPGQGMETQYF,TGTGCCAGCAGTTACCCGGGACAGGGCATGGAGACCCAGTACTTC
TRBV5-1,.,TRBJ1-2,TRBD1,CASSNPGQETYGYTF,TGCGCCAGCAGCAACCCGGGACAGGAGACCTATGGCTACACCTTC
TRBV15,.,TRBJ1-5,.,CATSREGHSNQPQHF,TGTGCCACCAGCAGGGAAGGACATAGCAATCAGCCCCAGCATTTT
TRBV14,.,TRBJ1-1,TRBD1,CASSQDRSSTGGPMNTEAFF,TGTGCCAGCAGCCAAGATCGGAGTTCAACAGGGGGCCCGATGAACACTGAAGCTTTCTTT
TRBV21-1,.,TRBJ1-1,.,CASRPGATNTEAFF,TGTGCCAGCAGGCCAGGGGCGACGAACACTGAAGCTTTCTTT
TRBV6-1,.,TRBJ1-2,.,CASSELESYGYTF,TGTGCCAGCAGTGAGTTAGAATCCTATGGCTACACCTTC
TRBV18,.,TRBJ1-4,TRBD1,CASSPRQGTTNEKLFF,TGTGCCAGCTCACCACGACAGGGGACAACTAATGAAAAACTGTTTTTT
TRBV10-2,once,TRBJ2-3,TRBD1,CASRGDRGRIDTQYF,TGCGCCAGCAGGGGGGACAGGGGGCGCATAGATACGCAGTATTTT
TRBV6-5,once,TRBJ1-4,.,CASSYSVFTNEKLFF,TGTGCCAGCAGTTATTCAGTTTTTACTAATGAAAAACTGTTTTTT
TRBV6-6,.,TRBJ1-1,.,CASSELGMNTEAFF,TGTGCCAGCAGCGAACTAGGAATGAACACTGAAGCTTTCTTT
TRBV15,.,TRBJ1-2,.,CATSRDLLGQNYGYTF,TGTGCCACCAGCAGAGATCTTTTAGGGCAGAACTATGGCTACACCTTC
TRBV5-4,.,TRBJ1-2,.,CASSLGTGKAGYTF,TGTGCCAGCAGCTTGGGTACAGGGAAGGCTGGCTACACCTTC
TRBV7-2,once,TRBJ2-5,TRBD2,CASSLLADLETQYF,TGTGCCAGCAGCCTACTAGCGGATCTAGAGACCCAGTACTTC
TRBV9,.,TRBJ1-4,TRBD1,CASSALQGFNEKLFF,TGTGCCAGCAGCGCCTTACAGGGGTTTAATGAAAAACTGTTTTTT